The 24 T cell receptor beta chains in this list originate from one sample, sequenced in a study of response to subunit inactivated influenza vaccine (dated by TCRdb to the late 2010s). Receptor amplification or capture employed RT-PCR. These reads were obtained on an Illumina HiSeq 2500. The public sequencing data were trimmed at Q25 with fastp and processed into clonotypes with MiXCR by TCRdb, which kept only in-frame beta chains. Identical CDR3 protein sequences are pooled into one entry, listed with their most common genes and DNA. This sample comprises roughly 700,000 distinct CDR3 sequences, more than 11% of them detected only once. Less than 9% of the sample belongs to the ten largest clones. The starting material was PBMCs from blood, obtained approximately 15 days before vaccination. These receptors were taken from a man aged 50 to 59 who received an inactivated influenza vaccine. Donor details come from another sample of the same person, matched by shared clones.

This chain links TRBV7-9 with TRBJ2-1; 7 nucleotides line up with TRBD2. CDR1 and CDR2 from the germline V gene are SEHNR and FQNEAQ (reference sequence). The length of the CDR3 is 15 residues. J was trimmed by 5 bases and V by 4 bases; bases with no gene match: 8. CDR3: CASSSTGGANNEQFF. The CDR3 DNA sequence: TGTGCCAGCAGCTCTACGGGGGGAGCTAACAATGAGCAGTTCTTC.

CDR3 DNA sequence: TGTGCCAGCAGTTTAATCCCCGGGACAGGGGGTATAGAGACCCAGTACTTC. Amino acids: CASSLIPGTGGIETQYF. The chain links TRBV28 to TRBJ2-5; TRBD1 aligns across 11 bases. V lost 2 bases, J lost 4 bases, and 9 bases stayed unmatched. CDR1 is MDHEN and CDR2 is SYDVKM in the germline V gene. CDR3 size: 17 residues.

This clonotype was counted at least ten times. This sequence joins TRBV27 and TRBJ2-1; 15 bases line up with TRBD2. J was trimmed by 4 bases and V by 6 bases; bases with no gene match: 4. The CDR3 sequence is 16 residues long. Germline V gene data show CDR1 as MNHEY and CDR2 as SMNVEV (reference sequence). CDR3 protein: CASRGLAGGGYNEQFF. CDR3 DNA sequence: TGTGCCAGCAGGGGACTAGCGGGAGGAGGGTACAATGAGCAGTTCTTC.

This clonotype was counted between two and nine times. The CDR3 here is CAWQWRMDTQYF. CDR3 DNA: TGTGCCTGGCAGTGGCGTATGGATACGCAGTATTTT. V gene TRBV30 combines with J gene TRBJ2-3; D uncertain. Germline lookup yields CDR1 GTSNPN and CDR2 SVGIG (reference sequence). V was trimmed by 5 bases and J by 6 bases, leaving 12 bases between them. The CDR3 is 12 amino acids.

This chain connects TRBV4-1 to TRBJ2-3; D gene uncertain. CDR1 and CDR2 from the germline V gene are MGHRA and YSYEKL. The CDR3 covers 12 residues. The V gene lost 0 bases and the J gene lost 11 bases, with 9 bases spanning the gap. The CDR3 loop reads CASSQEGLWQYF. CDR3 DNA sequence: TGCGCCAGCAGCCAAGAAGGCCTGTGGCAGTATTTT.

This clonotype was seen a handful of times. The genes are TRBV13 and TRBJ2-3; a weak D match, TRBD2 (6 bases). Trimming shortened V by 3 bases and J by 2 bases, and 12 bases separated the two germline ends. This CDR3 is built from 15 residues. From germline, CDR1 is PRHDT and CDR2 FYEKMQ (reference sequence). Written as DNA, the CDR3 is TGTGCCAGCAGCTTTAGTCGGGAGCCCACAGATACGCAGTATTTT. Its translation is CASSFSREPTDTQYF.

This clonotype was detected only a few times. This chain connects TRBV28 to TRBJ1-1; D remains unclear. Germline assignment: CDR1 MDHEN and CDR2 SYDVKM. This CDR3 has 12 amino acids. Trimming removed 6 bases from V and 3 bases from J, with 8 bases in between. The CDR3 DNA reads as TGTGCCAGCAGAACCCCCCACACTGAAGCTTTCTTT. It specifies CASRTPHTEAFF.

This chain joins TRBV24-1 and TRBJ2-3; 7 bases align to TRBD1. Per germline, CDR1 KGHDR and CDR2 SFDVKD. CDR3 length: 14 residues. The trim removed 6 bases at V and 7 bases at J, leaving 9 bases unmatched. CDR3: CATSISGGLHTQYF. CDR3 DNA sequence: TGTGCCACCAGTATATCAGGGGGATTACATACGCAGTATTTT.

This clonotype occurred many times. The genes are TRBV5-6 and TRBJ1-1; the D gene is possibly TRBD1 (5 bases). Trimming removed 4 bases at V and 0 bases at J, with 10 bases between. The CDR3 runs 14 residues. CDR1 and CDR2 from the germline V gene are SGHDT and YYEEEE. CDR3 bases: TGTGCCAGCAGCACTCAGGGTGTGAACACTGAAGCTTTCTTT. It specifies CASSTQGVNTEAFF.

This CDR3 reads CASSFLTEASTDTQYF. CDR3 DNA: TGTGCCAGCAGTTTTTTGACAGAAGCTAGCACAGATACGCAGTATTTT. The genes are TRBV28 and TRBJ2-3; D may be TRBD1 (5 bases). V shed 3 bases and J shed 0 bases, with 13 bases lying between them. CDR1 is MDHEN and CDR2 is SYDVKM in the germline V gene. This CDR3 comprises 16 residues.

This clonotype was seen many times. The V call is TRBV12-3 or TRBV12-4, the J call TRBJ1-5; a weak D match, TRBD1 (6 bases). Deletions cut 2 bases from V and 2 bases from J, with 7 bases between. The CDR3 contains 14 residues. The CDR3 loop reads CASSLPGGNQPQHF. CDR3 DNA: TGTGCCAGCAGTTTACCAGGGGGCAATCAGCCCCAGCATTTT.

This clonotype was counted only a few times. The CDR3 region has the DNA TGTGCCAGCAGCCAAGATGGGGGGAGTGAGCAGTTCTTC. It yields the protein CASSQDGGSEQFF. V usage is TRBV3-1 and J usage is TRBJ2-1, with a weak D call TRBD2 (6 bases). Trimming took 0 bases from V and 9 from J, leaving 9 bases between them. The CDR3 contains 13 residues. The V gene's germline CDR1 is LGHDT and CDR2 YNNKEL (reference sequence).

The chain couples TRBV20-1 to TRBJ2-3; 8 bases are a match to TRBD1. The germline CDR1 and CDR2 sequences are DFQATT and SNEGSKA (reference sequence). V lost 5 bases and J lost 4; bases outside the gene matches: 5. The CDR3 runs 13 residues. The CDR3 bases are TGCAGTGCTCTGGACAGGGCCCCAGATACGCAGTATTTT. As protein: CSALDRAPDTQYF.

As to this clonotype: Compared with germline, one end of the junction differs, possibly owing to a read error. The gene calls are TRBV3-1 and TRBJ2-5; no firm D call. Germline V CDR1 and CDR2: LGHDT, YNNKEL (reference sequence). The CDR3 totals 14 residues. The CDR3 region has the DNA TGTCCCAGCAGCCAAGATCTCCCCACGGGGACCCAGTACTTC. This translates into CPSSQDLPTGTQYF.

The CDR3 sequence is CASSSYQGMNTEAFF. DNA for the CDR3: TGTGCCAGCAGTTCCTACCAGGGGATGAACACTGAAGCTTTCTTT. The J gene is TRBJ1-1, the V gene TRBV27; D possibly corresponds to TRBD1 (6 bases). V lost 4 bases and J 0 bases, leaving 12 bases between the germline ends. Germline lookup yields CDR1 MNHEY and CDR2 SMNVEV (reference sequence). This CDR3 spans 15 amino acids.

The chain couples TRBV2 to TRBJ2-3, with 9 positions matching TRBD1. The CDR3 covers 14 residues. The germline gives CDR1 SNHLY, CDR2 FYNNEI. V lost 8 bases, J lost 8 bases, and 11 bases stayed unmatched. The CDR3 loop reads CASSLQGARGTQYF. In DNA form, the CDR3 reads TGTGCCAGCTCCCTACAGGGGGCGCGGGGTACGCAGTATTTT.

This clonotype was seen only a few times. The J gene is TRBJ1-2, the V gene TRBV4-2; unclear D gene. V lost 0 bases to trimming and J lost 1 base, with 9 bases between them. This CDR3 spans 15 amino acids. Germline V CDR1 and CDR2: LGHNA, YNFKEQ. The CDR3 region has the DNA TGTGCCAGCAGCCAAGAGGTTACACTTAACTATGGCTACACCTTC. Translating it yields CASSQEVTLNYGYTF.

The chain is built from TRBV14 and TRBJ2-1; no reliable D call. V shed 8 bases and J shed 6 bases, with 17 bases lying between them. Germline V lookup: CDR1 SGHDN, CDR2 FVKESK. CDR3 length: 14 amino acids. In DNA form, the CDR3 reads TGTGCCAGCGGGAACCGCCCCGGCGTCAATGAGCAGTTCTTC. Amino acid sequence: CASGNRPGVNEQFF.

This clonotype has just a few counts. CDR3 loop: CASRSPGQGAAEQYF. In DNA form, the CDR3 reads TGTGCCAGCAGATCCCCTGGACAGGGGGCGGCCGAGCAGTACTTC. The chain joins TRBV28 to TRBJ2-7; 11 positions agree with TRBD1. The CDR3 is 15 amino acids. Germline values: CDR1 MDHEN, CDR2 SYDVKM. Trimming took 6 bases from V and 6 from J; bases not matched to a gene: 10.

This clonotype was recorded a few times. The gene calls are TRBV19 and TRBJ1-5, with D possibly being TRBD1 (6 bases). Trimming cost V 7 bases and J 0 bases, with 13 bases left between them. This CDR3 has 15 residues. Germline CDR1 and CDR2: LNHDA and SQIVND (reference sequence). The CDR3 nucleotides are TGTGCCAGTATAGGGAGAGGGGGTAGCAATCAGCCCCAGCATTTT. This codes for CASIGRGGSNQPQHF.

This clonotype has ten or more counts. This chain uses TRBV5-1 with TRBJ2-1; TRBD1 agrees at 9 bases. Germline assignment: CDR1 SGHRS and CDR2 YFSETQ. J gave up 1 base and V 0 bases, and 2 bases lay outside the gene matches. CDR3 length equals 16 residues. This CDR3 reads CASSLGGTGSYNEQFF. DNA of the CDR3: TGCGCCAGCAGCTTGGGGGGGACAGGGTCCTACAATGAGCAGTTCTTC.

This clonotype has a count of ten or more. This chain links TRBV12-3 or TRBV12-4 with TRBJ1-1, with 8 bases identical to TRBD1. J gave up 3 bases and V 7 bases, and 7 bases lay outside the gene matches. The CDR3 spans 14 residues. Here the CDR3 reads CASTRQGRDTEAFF. The CDR3 DNA sequence: TGTGCCAGCACTCGACAGGGGAGAGACACTGAAGCTTTCTTT.

This clonotype came up a few times. The chain combines TRBV12-3 or TRBV12-4 with TRBJ2-5; possible D gene TRBD2, 6 bases. CDR3 length equals 13 residues. The V end was cut by 7 bases, the J end by 5 bases, with 14 bases between. CDR3: CASTPWGDETQYF. The CDR3 DNA sequence: TGTGCCAGCACCCCGTGGGGGGACGAGACCCAGTACTTC.

This clonotype was seen a handful of times. This chain joins TRBV5-1 and TRBJ2-3; tentative D call: TRBD1 (5 bases). Looked up from germline, CDR1 is SGHRS and CDR2 is YFSETQ. The CDR3 runs to 18 residues. Deletions cut 0 bases from V and 1 base from J, with 18 bases between. DNA for the CDR3: TGCGCCAGCAGCTTGGTCTTGAGTGGGGCCATGGGCACAGATACGCAGTATTTT. Protein: CASSLVLSGAMGTDTQYF.